The rows below give T cell receptor beta chains drawn from one sample of a study of PD-1 blockade in classical Hodgkin lymphoma. TCRdb's table, derived via immunoSEQ multiplex PCR, lists solely in-frame clones and lacks some. The sample carries about 94,000 clones, roughly 89% recorded once. Material: peripheral blood mononuclear cells (PBMCs), obtained before the second cycle of nivolumab. These receptors were taken from a human donor with classical Hodgkin lymphoma. Each CDR3 is given with its conserved first and last residue. The D gene is left open where the match is weak. Size is stated for part of the rows, as once, few or many counts, or as a class when the clone is expanded.

j_gene	d_gene	v_gene	abundance	CDR3aa	CDR3nt
TRBJ2-2	NA	TRBV28	once	CASSATGIGELFF	TGTGCCAGCAGTGCCACAGGGATCGGGGAGCTGTTTTTT
TRBJ1-4	NA	TRBV10-2	NA	CASSDWAGMDEKLFF	TGCGCCAGCAGTGATTGGGCAGGGATGGATGAAAAACTGTTTTTT
TRBJ1-1	NA	TRBV6-5	NA	CASSPDGSRYTEAFF	TGTGCCAGCAGCCCCGATGGGAGTCGGTACACTGAAGCTTTCTTT
TRBJ1-5	NA	TRBV6-5	NA	CATLGHQTVGPQHF	TGTGCCACTTTGGGACATCAAACCGTTGGGCCCCAGCATTTT
TRBJ2-7	NA	TRBV2	NA	CASSPGAGKTYEQYF	TGTGCCAGCAGCCCCGGCGCAGGGAAAACCTACGAGCAGTACTTC
TRBJ2-3	NA	TRBV10-2	NA	CASRSVGGITDTQYF	TGCGCCAGCAGGTCGGTAGGCGGGATTACAGATACGCAGTATTTT
TRBJ1-1	NA	TRBV27	NA	CASWAGTRTEAFF	TGTGCCAGCTGGGCGGGCACAAGGACTGAAGCTTTCTTT
TRBJ1-2	NA	TRBV5-4	NA	CASSLPGGGYTF	TGTGCCAGCAGCTTGCCCGGGGGTGGCTACACCTTC
TRBJ2-1	TRBD2	TRBV19	NA	CASSIPFAGGSRNEQFF	TGTGCCAGTAGTATTCCCTTCGCGGGAGGGTCTAGAAATGAGCAGTTCTTC
TRBJ2-5	TRBD2	TRBV27	NA	CASSLHTPGTSGRKETQYF	TGTGCCAGCAGTTTACACACACCCGGGACTAGCGGGAGGAAAGAGACCCAGTACTTC
TRBJ2-2	NA	TRBV2	NA	CASSLRGLNTGELFF	TGTGCCAGCAGTCTCAGGGGCCTGAACACCGGGGAGCTGTTTTTT
TRBJ1-3	NA	TRBV7-9	NA	CASSLAQTRTIYF	TGTGCCAGCAGCTTAGCGCAGACTCGCACCATATATTTT
TRBJ1-5	NA	TRBV19	NA	CASSPGTRNQPQHF	TGTGCCAGTAGTCCCGGGACTCGGAATCAGCCCCAGCATTTT
TRBJ2-1	NA	TRBV7-2	few	CASSLHQVMGEQFF	TGTGCCAGCAGCTTACATCAGGTTATGGGTGAGCAGTTCTTC
TRBJ1-5	NA	TRBV7-9	NA	CASSLGIGVQPQHF	TGTGCCAGCAGCTTAGGCATTGGTGTTCAGCCCCAGCATTTT
TRBJ2-5	NA	TRBV11-2	few	CASSLQGEGTQYF	TGTGCCAGCAGCTTACAGGGGGAGGGGACCCAGTACTTC
TRBJ2-1	NA	TRBV5-1	NA	CASTFFDGAYNEQFF	TGCGCCAGCACCTTCTTTGACGGGGCCTACAATGAGCAGTTCTTC
TRBJ2-5	NA	TRBV2	once	CASSDEDGTAQETQYF	TGTGCCAGCAGTGATGAAGACGGCACCGCTCAAGAGACCCAGTACTTC
TRBJ2-1	TRBD2	TRBV4-1	NA	CASSRWTSGDYDEQFF	TGCGCCAGCAGCCGGTGGACTAGCGGGGACTACGATGAGCAGTTCTTC
TRBJ1-3	TRBD1	TRBV7-2	NA	CASSPGQGRGNTIYF	TGTGCCAGCAGCCCGGGACAGGGCAGAGGAAACACCATATATTTT
TRBJ2-7	NA	TRBV5-1	NA	CASSLATLGEQYF	TGCGCCAGCAGCTTGGCCACCCTGGGGGAGCAGTACTTC
TRBJ2-7	NA	TRBV27	NA	CASRPPSFKGSEQYF	TGTGCCAGCAGGCCACCTAGCTTTAAGGGCTCCGAGCAGTACTTC
TRBJ1-1	NA	TRBV28	NA	CASIDEQGSPEAFF	TGTGCCAGCATTGACGAGCAGGGTTCGCCTGAAGCTTTCTTT
TRBJ2-3	TRBD1	TRBV6-5	once	CASSPRQGPTDTQYF	TGTGCCAGCAGCCCCCGACAGGGTCCCACAGATACGCAGTATTTT
TRBJ1-1	NA	TRBV28	NA	CASSLDGGFTEAFF	TGTGCCAGCAGTTTAGACGGGGGTTTCACTGAAGCTTTCTTT
TRBJ2-7	NA	TRBV28	NA	CASHRDTYEQYF	TGTGCCAGCCACCGGGACACCTACGAGCAGTACTTC
TRBJ2-2	TRBD1	TRBV5-1	once	CASSLASGQGPTGELFF	TGCGCCAGCAGCTTAGCCAGTGGACAGGGTCCCACCGGGGAGCTGTTTTTT
TRBJ1-2	NA	TRBV9	NA	CASSEENSNYGYTF	TGTGCCAGCAGCGAAGAGAACAGTAACTATGGCTACACCTTC
TRBJ2-5	NA	TRBV5-1	few	CASSFRVLEKETQYF	TGCGCCAGCAGCTTCAGGGTTTTGGAGAAAGAGACCCAGTACTTC
TRBJ2-5	TRBD2	TRBV27	NA	CASSPTEPGGGEETQYF	TGTGCCAGCAGCCCAACCGAACCGGGGGGAGGAGAAGAGACCCAGTACTTC
TRBJ1-1	NA	TRBV11-2	NA	CASSLREDTEAFF	TGTGCCAGCAGCTTACGGGAAGACACTGAAGCTTTCTTT
TRBJ2-3	TRBD2	TRBV30	NA	CAWSVLAGGTDTQYF	TGTGCCTGGAGTGTTTTAGCGGGAGGTACGGATACGCAGTATTTT
TRBJ2-7	NA	TRBV7-2	NA	CASSLGSQSPYEQYF	TGTGCCAGCAGCTTAGGGTCACAGAGCCCCTACGAGCAGTACTTC
TRBJ1-6	TRBD1	TRBV6-5	few	CASSTWTGESPLHF	TGTGCCAGCAGTACCTGGACAGGGGAATCACCCCTCCACTTT
TRBJ1-3	NA	TRBV15	NA	CATSRDAGGDTIYF	TGTGCCACCAGCAGAGATGCGGGGGGTGACACCATATATTTT
TRBJ1-1	NA	TRBV27	NA	CASRSGGMNTEAFF	TGTGCCAGCCGATCGGGCGGGATGAACACTGAAGCTTTCTTT
TRBJ2-7	NA	TRBV28	NA	CASSLHQGSFYEQYF	TGTGCCAGCAGTTTACACCAGGGCAGCTTCTACGAGCAGTACTTC
TRBJ2-7	NA	TRBV7-7	NA	CASSVSDGYEQYF	TGTGCTAGCAGCGTATCCGACGGTTACGAGCAGTACTTC
TRBJ2-3	TRBD2	TRBV28	NA	CASSLLSGRPDTQYF	TGTGCCAGCAGTTTATTAAGCGGGAGACCCGATACGCAGTATTTT
TRBJ1-5	TRBD1	TRBV11-2	NA	CASSGGQGDPGAQHF	TGTGCCAGCAGCGGGGGACAGGGGGATCCAGGAGCCCAGCATTTT
TRBJ2-2	TRBD1	TRBV5-6	NA	CASSHTQGANTGELFF	TGTGCCAGCAGCCATACTCAGGGGGCGAACACCGGGGAGCTGTTTTTT
TRBJ2-3	TRBD2	TRBV4-1	NA	CASSQGLAGAQDTQYF	TGCGCCAGCAGCCAAGGACTAGCGGGAGCTCAAGATACGCAGTATTTT
TRBJ2-7	NA	TRBV30	NA	CAWDSPSGSYEQYF	TGTGCCTGGGACAGTCCCAGCGGATCCTACGAGCAGTACTTC
TRBJ1-2	TRBD1	TRBV6-5	NA	CASSGQGGYGYTF	TGTGCCAGCAGTGGACAGGGAGGCTATGGCTACACCTTC
TRBJ1-1	NA	TRBV18	NA	CASSPMDRLNTEAFF	TGTGCCAGCTCACCCATGGATAGGTTGAACACTGAAGCTTTCTTT
TRBJ2-7	NA	TRBV4-1	NA	CASSQEPLFEQYF	TGCGCCAGCAGCCAAGAACCCCTCTTCGAGCAGTACTTC
TRBJ2-3	NA	TRBV9	NA	CASSVEDTQYF	TGTGCCAGCAGCGTAGAGGATACGCAGTATTTT
TRBJ2-5	NA	TRBV5-1	NA	CASRPQGAIQETQYF	TGCGCCAGCAGGCCACAGGGAGCGATACAAGAGACCCAGTACTTC
TRBJ1-3	NA	TRBV27	NA	CASRSLVGSGNTIYF	TGTGCCAGCAGGTCACTCGTTGGCTCTGGAAACACCATATATTTT
TRBJ2-3	NA	TRBV27	NA	CASSSYMGGSTDTQYF	TGTGCCAGCAGTAGCTATATGGGCGGGAGCACAGATACGCAGTATTTT
TRBJ1-5	NA	TRBV4-2	NA	CASSQEGGGGYSNQPQHF	TGTGCCAGCAGCCAAGAGGGTGGAGGGGGTTATAGCAATCAGCCCCAGCATTTT
TRBJ2-1	NA	TRBV6-1	NA	CASRGWVVNEQFF	TGTGCCAGCAGAGGTTGGGTAGTAAATGAGCAGTTCTTC
TRBJ2-1	TRBD1	TRBV28	NA	CASSLAPGQSNEQFF	TGTGCCAGCAGTTTAGCGCCGGGACAGAGCAATGAGCAGTTCTTC